This TCR beta chain was identified during a study of response to subunit inactivated influenza vaccine. General study results and limits: That few new T cells are recruited by each seasonal influenza vaccination was the authors' suggestion.

This CDR3 is 14 amino acids long. Trimming cost V 0 bases and J 6 bases; bases outside gene matches: 2. Germline assignment: CDR1 DFQATT and CDR2 SNEGSKA (reference sequence). This clonotype was observed many times. No antigen is known for it. In TCRdb, the RT-PCR reads were re-called with MiXCR into one record per CDR3 protein. The data contain a few hundred thousand distinct CDR3 sequences, 20% to 25% of them singletons. This sequence joins TRBV20-1 and TRBJ1-6; 7 bases match TRBD1. This receptor was obtained from a man between 50 and 69 years old who received an inactivated influenza vaccine. Sequenced here: PBMCs from blood, sampled approximately 22 months after vaccination. CDR3 in amino acids: CSAREGTVNSPLHF. The CDR3 DNA reads TGCAGTGCTAGAGAGGGGACAGTTAATTCACCCCTCCACTTT.